Listed here are 4 T cell receptor beta chains from one sample, sequenced in a study of blood T cell repertoires in COVID-19. TCRdb keeps only in-frame clones here, not all; method: immunoSEQ multiplex PCR. The data hold a few hundred thousand clones, with 75% to 90% observed a single time. The sequenced sample was PBMCs or T cells enriched from blood (not recorded which). The receptors originated from a man aged 25 to 40 who had recovered from COVID-19.

The table lists this clone with a few counts. The V and J genes are TRBV5-1 and TRBJ1-5, with D possibly TRBD1 on 6 matching bases. Trimming removed 5 bases at V and 5 bases at J, with 14 bases between. CDR1 SGHRS and CDR2 YFSETQ come from the germline V gene. The CDR3 has 14 amino acids. The CDR3 loop is CASSLGGKDQPQHF. The CDR3 nucleotides are TGCGCCAGCAGTTTAGGGGGTAAAGATCAGCCCCAGCATTTT.

The chain joins TRBV7-2 to TRBJ1-2; maybe TRBD1 (5 bases). CDR1 is SGHTA and CDR2 is FQGNSA in the germline V gene. CDR3 length: 14 residues. The germline V and J ends were trimmed by 1 base and 6 bases, with 12 bases remaining between them. CDR3 in amino acids: CASSLGQGGNGYTF. The CDR3 DNA is TGTGCCAGCAGCTTAGGGCAGGGTGGGAATGGCTACACCTTC.

Regarding this clone: Other DNA sequences of this sample code for an identical CDR3. This chain connects TRBV28 to TRBJ1-3, with 7 nucleotides matching TRBD1. The J segment lost 1 base and the V segment lost 5 bases, leaving 2 bases of the junction unmatched. This CDR3 has 14 amino acids. The germline gives CDR1 MDHEN, CDR2 SYDVKM. The CDR3 loop is CASSPGGSGNTIYF. The CDR3 coding sequence is TGTGCCAGCAGTCCAGGGGGTTCTGGAAACACCATATATTTT.

As to this clone: The sample contains more than one DNA sequence encoding this CDR3. The genes are TRBV10-3 and TRBJ2-1; perhaps TRBD1 as D (6 bases). Per the germline V gene, CDR1 is ENHRY and CDR2 is SYGVKD. The V end lost 0 bases, the J end lost 0 bases, and 9 bases lay between the germline ends. The CDR3 totals 16 residues. The CDR3 here is CAISESGGSSYNEQFF. The DNA for the CDR3 is TGTGCCATCAGTGAGTCAGGGGGAAGCTCCTACAATGAGCAGTTCTTC.